Listed below are T cell receptor beta chains from one sample, sequenced in a study of regulatory T cells in long-lasting Graves disease. TCRdb used MiXCR to reprocess the multiplex PCR reads, holding one entry per CDR3 protein. The profile shows 500,000 to 700,000 distinct CDR3 sequences, 16% of them singletons. This same sample was also part of a study on T cells in Graves' hyperthyroidism and ophthalmopathy.

The sequenced sample was peripheral blood mononuclear cells (PBMCs), obtained at new diagnosis, from a patient treated with antithyroid drugs. Source of these receptors: a woman between 25 and 40 years old with Graves disease. Each CDR3 is given with its conserved first and last residue. A D gene is named only where the DNA matches it firmly. Clone size is not always given. Where it is, it says once, few, many or a class for expanded clones.

j_call d_call v_call clone_size cdr3_aa cdr3_nt
TRBJ1-1 TRBD1 TRBV11-2 many CASTSQGAGNTEAFF TGTGCCAGCACGTCCCAGGGGGCTGGGAACACTGAAGCTTTCTTT
TRBJ1-6 - TRBV15 - CATSRDLPVGGDSPLHF TGTGCCACCAGCAGAGATCTTCCGGTCGGCGGGGATTCACCCCTCCACTTT
TRBJ2-3 - TRBV29-1 few CSGQGWGTDTQYF TGCAGCGGGCAGGGGTGGGGCACAGATACGCAGTATTTT
TRBJ1-5 TRBD1 TRBV20-1 few CSARGQGVVSNQPQHF TGCAGTGCTAGAGGACAGGGAGTGGTTAGCAATCAGCCCCAGCATTTT
TRBJ2-7 - TRBV10-3 many CAISEPRVRSYEQYF TGTGCCATCAGTGAGCCCCGGGTGCGCTCCTACGAGCAGTACTTC
TRBJ1-6 - TRBV25-1 few CAARAGSNSPLHF TGTGCCGCACGTGCAGGGAGTAATTCACCCCTCCACTTT
TRBJ1-2 - TRBV6-1 - CASDTIGYGYTF TGTGCATCCGACACTATCGGCTATGGCTACACCTTC
TRBJ2-3 TRBD2 TRBV15 - CATKLARTDTQYF TGTGCCACCAAACTAGCGCGCACAGATACGCAGTATTTT
TRBJ2-2 - TRBV2 - CASRGTQNTGELFF TGTGCCAGCAGGGGGACACAGAACACCGGGGAGCTGTTTTTT
TRBJ1-3 - TRBV3-1 - CASSQAWTGNTIYF TGTGCCAGCAGCCAAGCATGGACTGGAAACACCATATATTTT
TRBJ2-7 TRBD1 TRBV28 many CASSGRGRGRYEQYF TGTGCCAGCAGTGGAAGGGGGCGCGGAAGGTACGAGCAGTACTTC
TRBJ2-3 TRBD2 TRBV7-8 many CASSHPGLITDTQYF TGTGCCAGCAGCCACCCGGGACTAATAACAGATACGCAGTATTTT
TRBJ2-1 - TRBV29-1 few CSVAGEQFF TGCAGCGTTGCTGGGGAGCAGTTCTTC
TRBJ2-5 TRBD1 TRBV20-1 few CSAAPGQADKTQYF TGCAGTGCGGCCCCGGGACAGGCGGACAAGACCCAGTACTTC
TRBJ2-3 - TRBV5-1 many CASSLAPANPQYF TGCGCCAGCAGCTTGGCCCCTGCAAATCCGCAGTATTTT
TRBJ1-1 - TRBV27 - CASSLSTGGALGAFF TGTGCCAGCAGTTTATCGACGGGAGGGGCCTTGGGAGCTTTCTTT
TRBJ2-2 - TRBV7-8 - CASSFEQSGTGELFF TGTGCCAGCAGCTTTGAACAGTCCGGGACCGGGGAGCTGTTTTTT
TRBJ2-1 TRBD2 TRBV10-1 - CASSGGLAGGINEQFF TGCGCCAGCAGTGGGGGACTAGCGGGAGGAATCAATGAGCAGTTCTTC
TRBJ2-7 TRBD1 TRBV4-1 few CASSPGTGEMREQYF TGCGCCAGCAGCCCCGGGACAGGGGAGATGAGGGAGCAGTACTTC
TRBJ1-4 - TRBV6-2/TRBV6-3 many CASSYSRWAEKLFF TGTGCCAGCAGTTACTCACGGTGGGCTGAAAAACTGTTTTTT
TRBJ2-3 TRBD2 TRBV12-3/TRBV12-4 many CASSLGTSGKTGTQYF TGTGCCAGCAGTCTTGGGACTAGCGGGAAAACCGGTACGCAGTATTTT
TRBJ2-3 - TRBV29-1 - CSVHLGFSADTQYF TGCAGCGTTCACCTAGGGTTTTCAGCAGATACGCAGTATTTT
TRBJ2-1 - TRBV5-1 - CASSLGGDLYNEQFF TGCGCCAGCAGCTTGGGCGGGGACCTCTACAATGAGCAGTTCTTC
TRBJ2-5 - TRBV2 many CASRETPQGTQYF TGTGCCAGCAGGGAGACACCCCAGGGGACCCAGTACTTC
TRBJ1-1 TRBD1 TRBV27 few CASSLITGGPTEAFF TGTGCCAGCAGTTTAATTACAGGGGGTCCCACTGAAGCTTTCTTT
TRBJ1-6 - TRBV28 few CASWELGSPLHF TGTGCCAGCTGGGAGTTAGGGTCACCCCTCCACTTT
TRBJ1-4 - TRBV2 many CASRGTFANEKLFF TGTGCCAGCAGGGGGACTTTCGCTAATGAAAAACTGTTTTTT
TRBJ2-5 TRBD2 TRBV5-1 - CASSLSATSEETQYF TGCGCCAGCAGCTTGTCCGCGACTAGCGAAGAGACCCAGTACTTC
TRBJ2-7 - TRBV30 many CAWSLSQGKGYEQYF TGTGCCTGGAGCCTAAGTCAGGGGAAAGGCTACGAGCAGTACTTC
TRBJ2-7 - TRBV5-8 many CASSFYRENEQYF TGTGCCAGCAGCTTCTACAGGGAGAACGAGCAGTACTTC
TRBJ2-2 - TRBV18 - CASSPITGVGTGELFF TGTGCCAGCTCACCAATCACGGGAGTGGGCACCGGGGAGCTGTTTTTT
TRBJ2-1 TRBD2 TRBV7-8 many CASSTGLAGGRNNEQFF TGTGCCAGCAGCACCGGACTAGCGGGAGGGAGGAACAATGAGCAGTTCTTC